The entry below gives a single T cell receptor beta chain sequence along with its context. The source of the sample is a study of T cell repertoires in ileal Crohn's disease. This CDR3 has 14 amino acids. The germline V and J ends were trimmed by 5 bases and 0 bases, with 10 bases remaining between them. Germline CDR1 reads SGHVS; CDR2 reads FQNEAQ. Measured with immunoSEQ multiplex PCR; TCRdb has only the in-frame clones, and not every one. The sample shows more than 10,000 clones, roughly 73% of them seen only once. The sample's time point: neoterminal ileum biopsy at postoperative endoscopy, about 6 months after surgery.

The chain combines TRBV7-8 with TRBJ1-1; the D gene is possibly TRBD1 (5 bases). Specimen: ileal tissue. This receptor was obtained from an adult with Crohn's disease. The CDR3 sequence: CASSPRDLNTEAFF. The CDR3 bases are TGTGCCAGCAGCCCCCGGGACTTGAACACTGAAGCTTTCTTT.